A selection of T cell receptor beta chains follows, all from one sample in a study of OX40 agonist ivuxolimab in advanced cancers. Generated by immunoSEQ multiplex PCR, the TCRdb table keeps only in-frame clones and is missing some. The sample holds tens of thousands of clones; roughly 86% are singletons and the top ten take over 5%. The source material was CD4+ or CD8+ T cells sorted from blood, sampled in a trial of the OX40 agonist ivuxolimab. The source of these receptors is an adult with an advanced solid tumor such as melanoma, head and neck, liver or kidney cancer. CDR3s include the opening cysteine and the closing phenylalanine or tryptophan. The D gene is left open where the match is weak. A row's size may be missing; if present it is once, few, many or a size class.

cdr3_aa cdr3_nt v_call clone_size j_call d_call
CASSIALGQGYEQYF TGTGCCAGTAGTATAGCCCTCGGGCAGGGCTACGAGCAGTACTTC TRBV19 once TRBJ2-7 -
CASSPDRARGNTIYF TGCGCCAGCAGCCCTGACAGGGCGCGCGGAAACACCATATATTTT TRBV5-1 once TRBJ1-3 TRBD1
CASSLAGNGAYNEQFF TGTGCCAGCAGCTTAGCGGGGAATGGTGCCTACAATGAGCAGTTCTTC TRBV11-3 once TRBJ2-1 -
CASSPDRYEQYF TGTGCCAGCAGTCCTGACAGGTACGAGCAGTACTTC TRBV27 - TRBJ2-7 -
CASSLYPEGGVEQYF TGCGCCAGCAGCTTATATCCCGAGGGGGGAGTCGAGCAGTACTTC TRBV5-1 - TRBJ2-7 -
CASSFGSLAFSGNTIYF TGTGCCAGCAGCTTCGGAAGCTTGGCTTTCTCTGGAAACACCATATATTTT TRBV5-8 - TRBJ1-3 -
CASSLRDRGTDTQYF TGCGCCAGCAGCTTGCGGGACAGGGGCACAGATACGCAGTATTTT TRBV5-1 - TRBJ2-3 TRBD1
CASSLSRVNEQFF TGTGCCAGCAGTTTATCGAGGGTAAATGAGCAGTTCTTC TRBV27 - TRBJ2-1 -
CASSLRTSGQETQYF TGTGCCAGCAGCCTCCGGACTAGCGGCCAAGAGACCCAGTACTTC TRBV7-2 once TRBJ2-5 TRBD2
CASSIGWLGSADTQYF TGTGCCAGTAGTATAGGTTGGTTGGGCAGTGCAGATACGCAGTATTTT TRBV19 - TRBJ2-3 -
CASSPIQGTANSPLHF TGTGCCAGCAGCCCCATCCAGGGGACAGCTAATTCACCCCTCCACTTT TRBV7-2 - TRBJ1-6 TRBD1
CSVGDSYGYTF TGCAGCGTTGGGGACAGCTATGGCTACACCTTC TRBV29-1 - TRBJ1-2 TRBD1
CASSASTGTRTDTQYF TGTGCCAGCAGTGCCTCGACAGGAACTCGCACAGATACGCAGTATTTT TRBV2 - TRBJ2-3 -
CASSPSPPVLSGSYNEQFF TGTGCCAGTAGTCCTTCACCCCCAGTCTTGTCGGGCTCCTACAATGAGCAGTTCTTC TRBV19 - TRBJ2-1 -
CASSLVGTTQETQYF TGTGCCAGCAGCTTAGTTGGGACCACCCAAGAGACCCAGTACTTC TRBV7-9 - TRBJ2-5 -
CASSPDRNQPQHF TGTGCCAGCAGTCCGGACAGAAATCAGCCCCAGCATTTT TRBV6-4 - TRBJ1-5 -
CASSLQETQYF TGTGCCAGCAGCCTCCAAGAGACCCAGTACTTC TRBV5-4 - TRBJ2-5 -
CASSRWGGDGYTF TGTGCCAGCAGTCGCTGGGGAGGGGATGGCTACACCTTC TRBV2 - TRBJ1-2 -
CASSLKEGPYEQYF TGTGCCAGCAGCTTAAAAGAGGGACCATACGAGCAGTACTTC TRBV7-6 - TRBJ2-7 -
CASSLARDLIYF TGTGCCAGCAGTTTGGCTCGGGACTTGATATATTTT TRBV28 - TRBJ1-3 -
CASSQEGRWAAGYGYTF TGCGCCAGCAGCCAAGAGGGCCGTTGGGCAGCAGGCTATGGCTACACCTTC TRBV4-1 - TRBJ1-2 -
CASSPKYDRGGPYEQYF TGTGCCAGCAGCCCCAAATATGACAGGGGGGGACCCTACGAGCAGTACTTC TRBV14 - TRBJ2-7 TRBD1
CASSLGLFYEQYF TGTGCCAGCAGCTTAGGGCTTTTCTACGAGCAGTACTTC TRBV7-3 - TRBJ2-7 -
CASSLQGLSYNEQFF TGTGCCAGCAGTCTGCAAGGTCTATCCTACAATGAGCAGTTCTTC TRBV7-8 - TRBJ2-1 -
CASSFGQWGTEAFF TGTGCCAGCAGTTTCGGACAATGGGGCACTGAAGCTTTCTTT TRBV6-5 - TRBJ1-1 -
CASSLGAREKLFF TGTGCCAGCAGCTTAGGCGCCCGTGAAAAACTGTTTTTT TRBV7-2 once TRBJ1-4 -
CASSLRGPSDTEAFF TGTGCCAGCAGCTTGCGGGGGCCCTCGGACACTGAAGCTTTCTTT TRBV11-2 - TRBJ1-1 -
CATSRDTETGLAFYSNQPQHF TGTGCCACCAGCAGAGATACGGAGACAGGGTTGGCTTTTTATAGCAATCAGCCCCAGCATTTT TRBV15 - TRBJ1-5 TRBD1
CASSLALSGQSYEQYF TGTGCCAGCAGCTTAGCGCTAAGCGGCCAATCCTACGAGCAGTACTTC TRBV7-2 - TRBJ2-7 -
CASSLQGHYEQYF TGTGCCAGCAGCTTGCAGGGGCACTACGAGCAGTACTTC TRBV5-8 - TRBJ2-7 -
CASSPTPETEAFF TGTGCCAGCTCACCGACACCTGAGACTGAAGCTTTCTTT TRBV18 - TRBJ1-1 -
CATRGRRSSSYNEQFF TGTGCCACCAGGGGCCGGCGGTCAAGCTCCTACAATGAGCAGTTCTTC TRBV15 once TRBJ2-1 -
CASRLGGGGGGDTQYF TGTGCCAGTAGACTGGGTGGCGGAGGGGGCGGCGATACGCAGTATTTT TRBV19 - TRBJ2-3 -
CASSLSVGELFF TGTGCCAGCAGTTTATCAGTCGGGGAGCTGTTTTTT TRBV27 - TRBJ2-2 -
CASSLFSGQGGNEQFF TGTGCCAGCAGCCTTTTCAGTGGACAGGGGGGAAATGAGCAGTTCTTC TRBV5-6 - TRBJ2-1 TRBD1
CASSFIISSYNSPLHF TGTGCCAGCAGCTTCATAATTAGTTCCTATAATTCACCCCTCCACTTT TRBV7-2 - TRBJ1-6 -
CASSIIQGEQYF TGTGCCAGCAGCATAATTCAGGGCGAGCAGTACTTC TRBV7-3 - TRBJ2-7 -
CASSQDPAPFSYEQYF TGCGCCAGCAGCCAAGATCCAGCACCATTCTCCTACGAGCAGTACTTC TRBV4-1 once TRBJ2-7 -
CASSPTPDTQYF TGTGCCAGCTCACCCACCCCAGATACGCAGTATTTT TRBV18 - TRBJ2-3 -
CASSYSGVSGTEAFF TGTGCCAGCAGTTACTCGGGAGTGTCAGGGACTGAAGCTTTCTTT TRBV6-6 - TRBJ1-1 -
CASSLALQGIEFF TGTGCCAGCAGCTTAGCGCTACAGGGTATCGAGTTCTTC TRBV7-2 - TRBJ2-1 -
CASSHETAKNIQYF TGTGCCAGCAGTCACGAGACGGCCAAAAACATTCAGTACTTC TRBV16 - TRBJ2-4 -
CASSLRGSGNTIYF TGTGCCAGCAGCTTAAGAGGCTCTGGAAACACCATATATTTT TRBV7-9 few TRBJ1-3 -
CASSSTRGSNQPQHF TGTGCCAGCTCATCAACCAGGGGAAGCAATCAGCCCCAGCATTTT TRBV18 - TRBJ1-5 -
CSVGDRGYEQYF TGCAGCGTTGGGGACAGGGGTTACGAGCAGTACTTC TRBV29-1 - TRBJ2-7 TRBD1
CASSNTDTQYF TGTGCCAGCAGCAACACAGATACGCAGTATTTT TRBV7-3 - TRBJ2-3 -